The rows below give T cell receptor beta chains drawn from one sample of a study of cytomegalovirus exposure and HLA in healthy donors. Only in-frame clones appear in the TCRdb table, and some are missing; sequencing was by immunoSEQ multiplex PCR. The data show about 130,000 clones, around four fifths seen once. The sample taken for sequencing was PBMCs. The receptors come from a man aged 25-40 years in good health and CMV-seropositive. The CDR3 runs from the conserved cysteine through the conserved F or W. The D gene is left open where the match is weak. Only some rows state a clone size, as once, few, many or a class for expanded clones.

clone_size: NA; d_call: NA; v_call: TRBV6-1; j_call: TRBJ2-7; cdr3_nt: TGTGCCAGCAGTGAATGGAGCGGCGTACTCTACGAGCAGTACTTC; cdr3_aa: CASSEWSGVLYEQYF
clone_size: NA; d_call: TRBD1; v_call: TRBV15; j_call: TRBJ2-7; cdr3_nt: TGTGCCACCAGCAGAGGAAGGACAGGGACCTCCTACGAGCAGTACTTC; cdr3_aa: CATSRGRTGTSYEQYF
clone_size: NA; d_call: NA; v_call: TRBV10-3; j_call: TRBJ2-3; cdr3_nt: TGTGCCATCAGACAGGGCGCGGATACGCAGTATTTT; cdr3_aa: CAIRQGADTQYF
clone_size: NA; d_call: NA; v_call: TRBV27; j_call: TRBJ2-5; cdr3_nt: TGTGCCAGCAGTTTACGAGGGAAAGAGACCCAGTACTTC; cdr3_aa: CASSLRGKETQYF
clone_size: NA; d_call: NA; v_call: TRBV4-1; j_call: TRBJ2-7; cdr3_nt: TGCGCCAGCAGCCAAGAGTACCCCAGCTCCTACGAGCAGTACTTC; cdr3_aa: CASSQEYPSSYEQYF
clone_size: NA; d_call: NA; v_call: TRBV6-5; j_call: TRBJ2-7; cdr3_nt: TGTGCCAGCAAGACAGGCAACGAGCAGTACTTC; cdr3_aa: CASKTGNEQYF
clone_size: NA; d_call: TRBD1; v_call: TRBV4-1; j_call: TRBJ1-4; cdr3_nt: TGCGCCAGCAGCCAACCGGGACAGTTACTGTTTTTT; cdr3_aa: CASSQPGQLLFF
clone_size: once; d_call: NA; v_call: TRBV27; j_call: TRBJ1-5; cdr3_nt: TGTGCCAGCAGTGGACATAATGGCAATCAGCCCCAGCATTTT; cdr3_aa: CASSGHNGNQPQHF
clone_size: NA; d_call: TRBD2; v_call: TRBV27; j_call: TRBJ2-3; cdr3_nt: TGTGCCAGCAGTTTACAAGCGGGAGGGCTTACAGATACGCAGTATTTT; cdr3_aa: CASSLQAGGLTDTQYF
clone_size: few; d_call: NA; v_call: TRBV18; j_call: TRBJ1-2; cdr3_nt: TGTGCCAGCTCACCACCGGCAGGCACTAACTATGGCTACACCTTC; cdr3_aa: CASSPPAGTNYGYTF
clone_size: few; d_call: TRBD1; v_call: TRBV27; j_call: TRBJ2-7; cdr3_nt: TGTGCCAGCAGCCGGACAGGGGGAGGGTACGAGCAGTACTTC; cdr3_aa: CASSRTGGGYEQYF
clone_size: NA; d_call: NA; v_call: TRBV6-6; j_call: TRBJ1-3; cdr3_nt: TGTGCCAGCACTTACCCCCTCTCGGGAAACACCATATATTTT; cdr3_aa: CASTYPLSGNTIYF
clone_size: NA; d_call: NA; v_call: TRBV6-5; j_call: TRBJ2-1; cdr3_nt: TGTGCCAGCAGTCATAGACTAGGCCCCTACAATGAGCAGTTCTTC; cdr3_aa: CASSHRLGPYNEQFF
clone_size: NA; d_call: NA; v_call: TRBV5-5; j_call: TRBJ2-5; cdr3_nt: TGTGCCAGCAGCCCCAGAATCACCGTTCAAGAGACCCAGTACTTC; cdr3_aa: CASSPRITVQETQYF
clone_size: few; d_call: NA; v_call: TRBV7-7; j_call: TRBJ2-1; cdr3_nt: TGTGCTAGCAGCAAGAATCCGGGGGGCGCCTACAATGAGCAGTTCTTC; cdr3_aa: CASSKNPGGAYNEQFF
clone_size: NA; d_call: TRBD1; v_call: TRBV6-5; j_call: TRBJ2-7; cdr3_nt: TGTGCCAGCAGTCCCCCGGGACAGGCGTTCTACGAGCAGTACTTC; cdr3_aa: CASSPPGQAFYEQYF
clone_size: NA; d_call: TRBD1; v_call: TRBV6-1; j_call: TRBJ2-3; cdr3_nt: TGTGCCAGCAGTGCACAGGGGGTTTTAGGCACAGATACGCAGTATTTT; cdr3_aa: CASSAQGVLGTDTQYF
clone_size: NA; d_call: NA; v_call: TRBV30; j_call: TRBJ1-2; cdr3_nt: TGTGCCTGGAGTCTCGGGGGAGCTAACTATGGCTACACCTTC; cdr3_aa: CAWSLGGANYGYTF
clone_size: NA; d_call: TRBD1; v_call: TRBV30; j_call: TRBJ2-1; cdr3_nt: TGTGCCTTCTCACAGGGGGCGAAGTACAATGAGCAGTTCTTC; cdr3_aa: CAFSQGAKYNEQFF
clone_size: NA; d_call: NA; v_call: TRBV7-8; j_call: TRBJ1-5; cdr3_nt: TGTGCCAGCAGCTTAAGGGGAGGAGGGACCTCAAATCAGCCCCAGCATTTT; cdr3_aa: CASSLRGGGTSNQPQHF
clone_size: NA; d_call: TRBD2; v_call: TRBV30; j_call: TRBJ2-7; cdr3_nt: TGTGCCTGGAGTGTAGGCGGGAGCTACGAGCAGTACTTC; cdr3_aa: CAWSVGGSYEQYF
clone_size: NA; d_call: TRBD1; v_call: TRBV4-1; j_call: TRBJ1-5; cdr3_nt: TGCGCCAGCAGCCCTAGTGAACAGGGGATTCAGCCCCAGCATTTT; cdr3_aa: CASSPSEQGIQPQHF
clone_size: NA; d_call: NA; v_call: TRBV6-5; j_call: TRBJ1-2; cdr3_nt: TGTGCCAGCAGCGACAGCTCCTATGGCTACACCTTC; cdr3_aa: CASSDSSYGYTF
clone_size: NA; d_call: NA; v_call: TRBV9; j_call: TRBJ2-3; cdr3_nt: TGTGCCAGCAGCGTAGGTCTAGTGGGAGACACAGATACGCAGTATTTT; cdr3_aa: CASSVGLVGDTDTQYF
clone_size: NA; d_call: NA; v_call: TRBV10-3; j_call: TRBJ1-2; cdr3_nt: TGTGCCATCAGTGCCCAGCGAGACTATGGCTACACCTTC; cdr3_aa: CAISAQRDYGYTF
clone_size: NA; d_call: TRBD1; v_call: TRBV25-1; j_call: TRBJ1-2; cdr3_nt: TGTGCCAGCAGTGAATCCGCGACAGGGGTGAGCTATGGCTACACCTTC; cdr3_aa: CASSESATGVSYGYTF
clone_size: NA; d_call: NA; v_call: TRBV19; j_call: TRBJ2-7; cdr3_nt: TGTGCCAGTAAGGCGGCGGAGGACTCCTACGAGCAGTACTTC; cdr3_aa: CASKAAEDSYEQYF
clone_size: NA; d_call: NA; v_call: TRBV14; j_call: TRBJ1-1; cdr3_nt: TGTGCCAGCAGCCCGATGGGGGCGGTTGGGACTGAAGCTTTCTTT; cdr3_aa: CASSPMGAVGTEAFF
clone_size: NA; d_call: TRBD2; v_call: TRBV30; j_call: TRBJ2-3; cdr3_nt: TGTGCCTGGAGTGGACTAGCGGACTCCACAGATACGCAGTATTTT; cdr3_aa: CAWSGLADSTDTQYF
clone_size: NA; d_call: NA; v_call: TRBV14; j_call: TRBJ2-2; cdr3_nt: TGTGCCAGCAGCCAAGAGGGTCCTAGTAGACGTCCGCGGGCATACGGGGAGCTGTTTTTT; cdr3_aa: CASSQEGPSRRPRAYGELFF
clone_size: NA; d_call: NA; v_call: TRBV6-5; j_call: TRBJ1-2; cdr3_nt: TGTGCCAGCAGTGAGACCGGGTCTCGGGGCTACACCTTC; cdr3_aa: CASSETGSRGYTF
clone_size: NA; d_call: TRBD2; v_call: TRBV5-1; j_call: TRBJ2-1; cdr3_nt: TGCGCCAGCAGCGAAGCGGGGAGCTCCTACAATGAGCAGTTCTTC; cdr3_aa: CASSEAGSSYNEQFF
clone_size: once; d_call: TRBD1; v_call: TRBV9; j_call: TRBJ2-5; cdr3_nt: TGTGCCAGCAGCCCCCACAGGGGGCGGTTACAAGAGCAGTACTTC; cdr3_aa: CASSPHRGRLQEQYF
clone_size: NA; d_call: NA; v_call: TRBV28; j_call: TRBJ1-1; cdr3_nt: TGTGCCAGCAGTTTAACGATCCGGTTGAACACTGAAGCTTTCTTT; cdr3_aa: CASSLTIRLNTEAFF
clone_size: NA; d_call: NA; v_call: TRBV14; j_call: TRBJ2-5; cdr3_nt: TGTGCCAGCAGCCAAGTCCGCTGGGCCGAAGAGACCCAGTACTTC; cdr3_aa: CASSQVRWAEETQYF
clone_size: NA; d_call: TRBD1; v_call: TRBV7-9; j_call: TRBJ2-5; cdr3_nt: TGTGCCAGCAGCTTAGGGACAGGGGAAGAGACCCAGTACTTC; cdr3_aa: CASSLGTGEETQYF
clone_size: once; d_call: NA; v_call: TRBV13; j_call: TRBJ2-7; cdr3_nt: TGTGCCAGCAGCTTAGCGGGCCTAAGAAGGGGGCAGTACTTC; cdr3_aa: CASSLAGLRRGQYF
clone_size: NA; d_call: NA; v_call: TRBV7-9; j_call: TRBJ2-1; cdr3_nt: TGTGCCAGCAGCCTTAGCGGTTACAATGAGCAGTTCTTC; cdr3_aa: CASSLSGYNEQFF
clone_size: once; d_call: NA; v_call: TRBV27; j_call: TRBJ2-3; cdr3_nt: TGTGCCAGCAGTTTATCGAATGCTAGATCAGTAGATACGCAGTATTTT; cdr3_aa: CASSLSNARSVDTQYF